This T cell receptor (beta chain) appears in the sequencing data of a study of blood T cell repertoires in COVID-19. Study in general: Sites across the United States, Italy and Spain contributed samples from acute and convalescent COVID-19.

Per the germline V gene, CDR1 is SEHNR and CDR2 is FQNEAQ (reference sequence). This CDR3 has 15 residues. Trimming cost V 6 bases and J 2 bases, with 16 bases left between them. Assay used: immunoSEQ multiplex PCR; TCRdb lists only in-frame clones, some missing. The sample consists of approximately 210,000 clones, around 89% of them appearing once. The TCR was taken from a man in his 70s with acute or convalescent COVID-19. Material: peripheral blood. This chain connects TRBV7-9 to TRBJ1-2, with unresolved D. CDR3: CASRPLSSVNYGYTF. The CDR3 nucleotides read TGTGCCAGCAGACCACTAAGCTCTGTAAACTATGGCTACACCTTC.